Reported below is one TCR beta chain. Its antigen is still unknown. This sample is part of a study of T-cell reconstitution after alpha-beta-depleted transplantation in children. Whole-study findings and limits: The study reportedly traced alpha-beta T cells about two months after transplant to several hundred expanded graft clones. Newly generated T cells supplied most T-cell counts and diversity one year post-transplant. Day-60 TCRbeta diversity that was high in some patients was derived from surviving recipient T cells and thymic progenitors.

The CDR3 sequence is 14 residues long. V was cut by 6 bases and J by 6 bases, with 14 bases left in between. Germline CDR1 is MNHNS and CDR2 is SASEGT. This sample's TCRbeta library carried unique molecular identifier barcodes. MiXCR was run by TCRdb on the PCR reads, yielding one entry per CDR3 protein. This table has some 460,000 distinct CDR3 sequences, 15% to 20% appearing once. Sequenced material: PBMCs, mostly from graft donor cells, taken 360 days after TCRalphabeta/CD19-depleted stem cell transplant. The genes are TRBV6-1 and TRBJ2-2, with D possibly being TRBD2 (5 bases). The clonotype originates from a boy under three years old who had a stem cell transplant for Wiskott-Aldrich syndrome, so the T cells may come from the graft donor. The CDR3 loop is CASSHGPGAGELFF. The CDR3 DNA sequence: TGTGCCAGCAGCCACGGGCCCGGGGCCGGGGAGCTGTTTTTT.